The rows below give T cell receptor beta chains drawn from one sample of a study of radiotherapy plus CTLA-4 blockade in lung cancer. Sequenced by immunoSEQ multiplex PCR; TCRdb stores in-frame clones only, minus some. Among tens of thousands of clones, around nine tenths were seen once, and the ten largest hold around 0.85%. The material sequenced was peripheral blood, taken from a patient treated with radiotherapy plus ipilimumab. The source of these receptors is a human donor with non-small cell lung cancer who had stable disease on radiotherapy plus ipilimumab. Each CDR3 is given with its conserved first and last residue. D genes are given only for firm matches. The size of a clone is reported for some rows only, either as once, few or many, or as a class for expanded clones.

CDR3 DNA	CDR3 protein	D gene	clone size	V gene	J gene	CDR3 length
TGTGCCAGCAGCTTTTTAGGCGGGGGCTACACCTTC	CASSFLGGGYTF	-	few	TRBV11-3	TRBJ1-2	12
TGCGCCAGCAGCTTGGTGGGACCTAGGAACACTGAAGCTTTCTTT	CASSLVGPRNTEAFF	-	-	TRBV5-1	TRBJ1-1	15
TGTGCCAGCAGTTCCCTCCCTTCCCAGGGGCTAGGAAACACCATATATTTT	CASSSLPSQGLGNTIYF	-	-	TRBV28	TRBJ1-3	17
TGTGCCACCGAAAGGGGCACAGATACGCAGTATTTT	CATERGTDTQYF	-	few	TRBV7-9	TRBJ2-3	12
TGTGCCAGCAGCCGTACCACTGAAGCTTTCTTT	CASSRTTEAFF	-	-	TRBV7-9	TRBJ1-1	11
TGTGCCAGCAGCTTGGACAATAGCTATGGCTACACCTTC	CASSLDNSYGYTF	-	-	TRBV5-4	TRBJ1-2	13
TGTGCCAGCAGCTTAGGGCTGAGGTCCTACGAGCAGTACTTC	CASSLGLRSYEQYF	-	-	TRBV11-2	TRBJ2-7	14
TGTGCCAGCAGTTACAGCTCGAACAATGAGCAGTTCTTC	CASSYSSNNEQFF	-	-	TRBV6-5	TRBJ2-1	13
TGTGCCAGCAGGATGCTACAGGGAATTATGAACACTGAAGCTTTCTTT	CASRMLQGIMNTEAFF	-	-	TRBV28	TRBJ1-1	16
TGTGCCAGTGCCGGGACAGGGGGTATTGGAAACACCATATATTTT	CASAGTGGIGNTIYF	TRBD1	-	TRBV7-9	TRBJ1-3	15
TGTGCCAGCAGCTTGGCCGACAGTAGCAATCAGCCCCAGCATTTT	CASSLADSSNQPQHF	-	-	TRBV5-5	TRBJ1-5	15
TGTGCCAGCAGCTTATCGCGGAATCAGCCCCAGCATTTT	CASSLSRNQPQHF	-	-	TRBV7-3	TRBJ1-5	13
TGTGCCAGCAGTTTTTCAGGTCCCTATGGCTACACCTTC	CASSFSGPYGYTF	-	-	TRBV27	TRBJ1-2	13
TGTGCCAGCAGTCCGAGCGGGGGAGGCACCGGGGAGCTGTTTTTT	CASSPSGGGTGELFF	TRBD2	-	TRBV11-2	TRBJ2-2	15
TGTGCCAGCAGTTTAAGGCAGGATGGGACCCAGTACTTC	CASSLRQDGTQYF	-	-	TRBV27	TRBJ2-5	13
TGTGCCAGCAGTTTGGTCCCTGTCGGGGGGGCCAATTCACCCCTCCACTTT	CASSLVPVGGANSPLHF	-	few	TRBV28	TRBJ1-6	17
TGTGCCAGCTCACTACTAAGGCCGGGACAGGGGGCACTAGACAATGAGCAGTTCTTC	CASSLLRPGQGALDNEQFF	TRBD1	-	TRBV18	TRBJ2-1	19
TGCGCCAGCAGCCAAGAGGCAGGGAAAAATTCACCCCTCCACTTT	CASSQEAGKNSPLHF	-	-	TRBV4-1	TRBJ1-6	15
TGTGCCAGCACTCCGGGACTAGCGGGGGGGCTCCCTGAGCAGTTCTTC	CASTPGLAGGLPEQFF	TRBD2	-	TRBV25-1	TRBJ2-1	16
TGTGCCTGGAGTGTACCCGGGACAGTAAGACAGCCCCAGCATTTT	CAWSVPGTVRQPQHF	TRBD1	-	TRBV30	TRBJ1-5	15
TGTGCCAGTAGTCTGTTGGGAGCAACCTTATACAATGAGCAGTTCTTC	CASSLLGATLYNEQFF	-	-	TRBV19	TRBJ2-1	16
TGTGCCAGCAGCTTAGTAGGGGGTGGCAATCAGCCCCAGCATTTT	CASSLVGGGNQPQHF	-	few	TRBV7-2	TRBJ1-5	15
TGTGCCAGCAGCTTAGGGGGCGCGGGCGGGGAGCTGTTTTTT	CASSLGGAGGELFF	-	few	TRBV11-2	TRBJ2-2	14
TGCGCCAGCAGCCCGGAGGCGGCAAGGCTAATCTATGGCTACACCTTC	CASSPEAARLIYGYTF	-	-	TRBV5-1	TRBJ1-2	16
TGTGCCAGTAGGCAGGATGACGATCAGCCCCAGCATTTT	CASRQDDDQPQHF	-	-	TRBV27	TRBJ1-5	13
TGTGCCAGCAGGGCAGGGCTCTACGAGCAGTACTTC	CASRAGLYEQYF	-	-	TRBV6-5	TRBJ2-7	12
TGTGCCAGTGGTAGGGGACAGGGGGGCTACGAGCAGTACTTC	CASGRGQGGYEQYF	TRBD1	-	TRBV19	TRBJ2-7	14
TGCAGTCGTGAACCGAACACTGAAGCTTTCTTT	CSREPNTEAFF	-	-	TRBV20-1	TRBJ1-1	11
TGTGCCAGCAGCTTAGGGACAGGGGAAGATCAGCCCCAGCATTTT	CASSLGTGEDQPQHF	TRBD1	-	TRBV7-6	TRBJ1-5	15
TGTGCCAGCAGCTTACGCGGTAGCACAGATACGCAGTATTTT	CASSLRGSTDTQYF	-	-	TRBV5-5	TRBJ2-3	14
TGCAGCGTCCTCCAGGAGCGCCCGAGCTCCTACGAGCAGTACTTC	CSVLQERPSSYEQYF	-	-	TRBV29-1	TRBJ2-7	15
TGTGCCAGCAGTTCGTACCCCGGGCAGGGGCTTGGAGGCTACACCTTC	CASSSYPGQGLGGYTF	-	-	TRBV28	TRBJ1-2	16
TGCGCCAGCAGCTTTCAACAGGGGAACACTGAAGCTTTCTTT	CASSFQQGNTEAFF	-	once	TRBV5-1	TRBJ1-1	14
TGCGCCAGCAGCTTGGGGACGGGGGCGAATTCACCCCTCCACTTT	CASSLGTGANSPLHF	-	-	TRBV5-1	TRBJ1-6	15
TGTGCCAGTAAGAGTACACCCACAGATACGCAGTATTTT	CASKSTPTDTQYF	-	few	TRBV19	TRBJ2-3	13
TGTGCCAGCAGCTTGCAGGGGGCTAACGAGCAGTACTTC	CASSLQGANEQYF	TRBD1	-	TRBV7-6	TRBJ2-7	13
TGTGCCAGCAGTTTGAGTCTTCAGCCCCAGCATTTT	CASSLSLQPQHF	-	-	TRBV28	TRBJ1-5	12
TGTGCCAGCAGCTTACTTAAGGGGGCCGAGCAGTACTTC	CASSLLKGAEQYF	TRBD1	once	TRBV7-6	TRBJ2-7	13
TGCGCCAGCAGTCAATCGATCGACAGTCCGTTCTTC	CASSQSIDSPFF	-	-	TRBV23-1	TRBJ2-1	12
TGTGCCAGCAGTGGGGGAGCGTCCACAGATACGCAGTATTTT	CASSGGASTDTQYF	-	-	TRBV7-3	TRBJ2-3	14
TGTGCCAGCCCTTATTGGCGTGGCCATCAGCCCCAGCATTTT	CASPYWRGHQPQHF	-	-	TRBV6-4	TRBJ1-5	14
TGTGCCAGTAGTATATTACAGGGGGTTGGGACTGAAGCTTTCTTT	CASSILQGVGTEAFF	TRBD1	-	TRBV19	TRBJ1-1	15